The T cell receptor beta chain described here comes from a study of T cells in Graves' hyperthyroidism and ophthalmopathy. Study-level background: Any treatment followed the collection of peripheral blood at initial diagnosis.

TCR beta CDR3 regions were amplified from RNA. Using the HTBI primer set, a first-round RT-PCR was run on the TCR CDR3. MiXCR, run by TCRdb on the multiplex PCR reads, gives a single entry per CDR3 protein. Among around 560,000 distinct CDR3 sequences, 16% were seen once, and the ten largest hold 15% to 20%. The V and J ends lost 0 bases and 9 bases respectively, with 11 bases between them. Germline CDR1 reads LGHNA; CDR2 reads YSLEER. The CDR3 length is 13 residues. PBMCs stemmed from about 9.7 ml fresh peripheral blood. The chain couples TRBV4-3 to TRBJ1-1, with D perhaps matching TRBD1 (5 bases). The sequencing input was blood. This TCR was recovered from a woman younger than 35 with Graves' hyperthyroidism. The CDR3 loop is CASSQDRGSKAFF. The CDR3 DNA reads TGCGCCAGCAGCCAAGATCGGGGCAGCAAAGCTTTCTTT.